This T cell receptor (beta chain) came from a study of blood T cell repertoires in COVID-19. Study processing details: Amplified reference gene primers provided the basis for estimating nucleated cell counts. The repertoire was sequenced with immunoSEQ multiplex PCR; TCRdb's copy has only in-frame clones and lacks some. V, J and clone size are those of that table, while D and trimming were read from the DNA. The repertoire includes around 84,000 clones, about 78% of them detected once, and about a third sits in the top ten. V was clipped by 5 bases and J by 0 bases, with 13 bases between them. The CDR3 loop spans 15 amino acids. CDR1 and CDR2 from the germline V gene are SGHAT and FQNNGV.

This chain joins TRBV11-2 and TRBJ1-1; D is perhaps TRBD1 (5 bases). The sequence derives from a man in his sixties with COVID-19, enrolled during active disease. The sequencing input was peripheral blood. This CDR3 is CASSSQTAMNTEAFF. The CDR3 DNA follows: TGTGCCAGCAGCAGCCAGACAGCTATGAACACTGAAGCTTTCTTT. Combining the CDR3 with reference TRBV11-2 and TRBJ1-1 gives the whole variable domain EAGVAQSPRYKIIEKRQSVAFWCNPISGHATLYWYQQILGQGPKLLIQFQNNGVVDDSQLPKDRFSAERLKGVDSTLKIQPAKLEDSAVYLCASSSQTAMNTEAFFGQGTRLTVV.